Sequencing of this T cell receptor (beta chain) was carried out in a study of cytotoxic CD8 clonotypes in ibrutinib-treated CLL. About the study: Samples had a mean of roughly 250,000 productive templates and 90,000 or so productive rearrangements. Study-wide results and caveats: Timing of sampling differed between sustained-remission and progressing patients.

Deep sequencing aimed at 1 in 200,000 to 1 in 1 million T cells' resolution. This table comes from immunoSEQ multiplex PCR, and its TCRdb copy is limited to in-frame clones, with some not included. The sample consists of 40,000 or so clones, about 72% of them appearing once. Remarks on this clone: Antigen unknown.

The germline V gene has CDR1 LNHNV and CDR2 YYDKDF (reference sequence). V was pared by 0 bases and J by 0 bases, with 11 bases between. This CDR3 is built from 16 residues. This TCR was recovered from a human donor with chronic lymphocytic leukemia. Sample: PBMCs, taken after 12 months of ibrutinib treatment. This chain uses TRBV15 with TRBJ1-1; maybe TRBD1 (6 bases). Here the CDR3 reads CATSRDGWGLNTEAFF. The CDR3 DNA follows: TGTGCCACCAGCAGAGATGGTTGGGGGCTGAACACTGAAGCTTTCTTT.